The 25 T cell receptor beta chains reported below all come from one sample, sequenced in a study of blood T cell repertoires in COVID-19. The table came from immunoSEQ multiplex PCR; TCRdb's copy has only in-frame clones and leaves some out. This sample has fewer than 70,000 clones, with 70% to 90% found just once. The source material was peripheral blood. Receptor source: an older woman with acute or convalescent COVID-19.

The chain carries TRBV5-1 and TRBJ1-1; D unresolved. Trimming cost V 4 bases and J 3 bases, with 10 bases left between them. Looked up from germline, CDR1 is SGHRS and CDR2 is YFSETQ. CDR3 length: 13 amino acids. The CDR3 DNA reads as TGCGCCAGCAGCCCCGGGAGTCACACTGAAGCTTTCTTT. It specifies CASSPGSHTEAFF. Filled out from reference TRBV5-1 and TRBJ1-1, the complete variable domain reads KAGVTQTPRYLIKTRGQQVTLSCSPISGHRSVSWYQQTPGQGLQFLFEYFSETQRNKGNFPGRFSGRQFSNSRSEMNVSTLELGDSALYLCASSPGSHTEAFFGQGTRLTVV.

J is TRBJ1-2 and V is TRBV4-2; D is unresolved. The CDR3 is 13 residues long. CDR1 is LGHNA, CDR2 YNFKEQ, per germline. V shed 0 bases and J shed 4 bases, with 6 bases lying between them. Written as DNA, the CDR3 is TGTGCCAGCAGCCAAGATGGCCTCTATGGCTACACCTTC. Amino acid sequence: CASSQDGLYGYTF.

The chain links TRBV12-3 or TRBV12-4 to TRBJ2-1; D is perhaps TRBD2 (6 bases). Trimming removed 4 bases at V and 8 bases at J, with 9 bases between. CDR3 length: 12 amino acids. CDR3 nucleotide sequence: TGTGCCAGCAGTTCCTTAGCGGATGAGCAGTTCTTC. Translating gives CASSSLADEQFF.

The V gene is TRBV5-1, the J gene TRBJ1-4; D possibly corresponds to TRBD1 (6 bases). The V end was cut by 1 base, the J end by 7 bases, with 17 bases between. This CDR3 has 16 residues. Germline CDR1 SGHRS, CDR2 YFSETQ. The CDR3 here is CASSLRVITGTEKLFF. The CDR3 DNA sequence: TGCGCCAGCAGCTTGCGGGTAATAACAGGGACTGAAAAACTGTTTTTT. The full variable domain, in which reference TRBV5-1 and TRBJ1-4 provide the parts outside the CDR3, is KAGVTQTPRYLIKTRGQQVTLSCSPISGHRSVSWYQQTPGQGLQFLFEYFSETQRNKGNFPGRFSGRQFSNSRSEMNVSTLELGDSALYLCASSLRVITGTEKLFFGSGTQLSVL.

This chain links TRBV5-1 with TRBJ1-2; D might be TRBD1 (6 bases). CDR3 size: 15 residues. Germline V CDR1 and CDR2: SGHRS, YFSETQ. Trimming removed 4 bases from V and 3 bases from J, with 16 bases in between. The chain's CDR3 is CASSAYRAGDYGYTF. The CDR3 DNA reads TGCGCCAGCAGCGCCTACAGGGCGGGGGACTATGGCTACACCTTC.

This clone was counted between two and nine times. This rearrangement joins TRBV9 to TRBJ2-1, with 10 positions matching TRBD2. CDR1 is SGDLS and CDR2 is YYNGEE in the germline V gene. CDR3 length: 14 amino acids. J lost 12 bases, V lost 3 bases, and 9 bases had no gene match. This CDR3 reads CASSATGLAFGQFF. CDR3 DNA sequence: TGTGCCAGCAGCGCCACGGGACTAGCGTTTGGGCAGTTCTTC.

The J gene is TRBJ2-5, the V gene TRBV19; tentative D call: TRBD2 (6 bases). The CDR3 runs 14 residues. CDR1 LNHDA and CDR2 SQIVND come from the germline V gene (reference sequence). V was trimmed by 1 base and J by 5 bases, leaving 11 bases between them. CDR3 nucleotide sequence: TGTGCCAGTAGTATAGGCGGACGGGGGGAGACCCAGTACTTC. As protein: CASSIGGRGETQYF. The complete variable domain, with remaining parts taken from reference TRBV19 and TRBJ2-5, reads DGGITQSPKYLFRKEGQNVTLSCEQNLNHDAMYWYRQDPGQGLRLIYYSQIVNDFQKGDIAEGYSVSREKKESFPLTVTSAQKNPTAFYLCASSIGGRGETQYFGPGTRLLVL.

In DNA, the CDR3 is TGTGCCTGGAGGAGGACATCGGCTGAAAAACTGTTTTTT. It specifies CAWRRTSAEKLFF. The chain uses TRBV30 and TRBJ1-4; D is possibly TRBD1 (5 bases). The V gene lost 3 bases and the J gene lost 7 bases, with 12 bases spanning the gap. Germline-derived CDR1 and CDR2 are GTSNPN and SVGIG (reference sequence). The length of the CDR3 is 13 residues.

This rearrangement joins TRBV6-2 or TRBV6-3 to TRBJ2-1; 13 positions match TRBD2. The CDR3 spans 16 residues. Germline CDR1 reads MNHEY; CDR2 reads SVGEGT. V dropped 5 bases and J dropped 5; count of bases not matched to a gene: 6. CDR3: CASSAPGLAGNNEQFF. CDR3 nucleotide sequence: TGTGCCAGCAGTGCCCCGGGACTAGCGGGGAACAATGAGCAGTTCTTC.

The rearrangement links TRBV2 to TRBJ2-2; D might be TRBD2 (5 bases). The germline gives CDR1 SNHLY, CDR2 FYNNEI. V was clipped by 6 bases and J by 6 bases, with 14 bases between them. This CDR3 contains 14 residues. The CDR3 nucleotides read TGTGCCAGCAGCCTCGAACTAGTTCCCGGGGAGCTGTTTTTT. It is translated as CASSLELVPGELFF.

The table lists this clone with a count of one. The chain is built from TRBV30 and TRBJ2-7; D might be TRBD1 (5 bases). The V end lost 3 bases, the J end lost 0 bases, and 12 bases lay between the germline ends. Germline values: CDR1 GTSNPN, CDR2 SVGIG (reference sequence). CDR3 length equals 14 residues. The CDR3 DNA is TGTGCCTGGAGGAACCGACAGCCCTCCTACGAGCAGTACTTC. It yields the protein CAWRNRQPSYEQYF.

J is TRBJ1-2 and V is TRBV18; possibly TRBD1 for D (5 bases). This CDR3 is built from 15 residues. Deletions cut 0 bases from V and 1 base from J, with 9 bases between. CDR1 KGHSH and CDR2 LQKENI come from the germline V gene. This CDR3 is CASSPPIRGNYGYTF. In DNA, the CDR3 is TGTGCCAGCTCACCACCGATTAGGGGTAACTATGGCTACACCTTC.

This chain joins TRBV7-2 and TRBJ2-7, with D possibly being TRBD2 (5 bases). The CDR3 has 13 residues. The germline gives CDR1 SGHTA, CDR2 FQGNSA. V shed 5 bases and J shed 6 bases, with 14 bases lying between them. DNA of the CDR3: TGTGCCAGCAGCGGACTGTTCCTCTCCGAGCAGTACTTC. It codes for CASSGLFLSEQYF.

The V and J genes are TRBV19 and TRBJ1-2; D possibly corresponds to TRBD1 (5 bases). The CDR3 contains 12 residues. Trimming shortened V by 10 bases and J by 6 bases, and 15 bases separated the two germline ends. Germline loops: CDR1 LNHDA, CDR2 SQIVND (reference sequence). This CDR3 is CATHSRGNGYTF. The CDR3 region has the DNA TGTGCCACCCACTCTAGGGGAAATGGCTACACCTTC.

The chain uses TRBV14 and TRBJ1-1; D gene ambiguous. Trimming removed 4 bases from V and 3 bases from J, with 9 bases in between. The CDR3 contains 13 residues. The germline CDR1 and CDR2 sequences are SGHDN and FVKESK. Written as DNA, the CDR3 is TGTGCCAGCAGCCGTACAATGGACACTGAAGCTTTCTTT. Amino acids: CASSRTMDTEAFF.

V usage is TRBV15 and J usage is TRBJ2-4; weak D call: TRBD1 (6 bases). The CDR3 length is 12 residues. The V end was cut by 8 bases, the J end by 7 bases, with 12 bases between. In germline, CDR1 is LNHNV, CDR2 YYDKDF (reference sequence). The CDR3 region has the DNA TGTGCCACCGCAGGGGTGTCGAACATTCAGTACTTC. Translated, it gives CATAGVSNIQYF.

This chain links TRBV6-6 with TRBJ1-1, with D maybe TRBD1 (5 bases). The CDR3 is made up of 13 amino acids. In germline, CDR1 is MNHNY, CDR2 SVGAGI (reference sequence). Trimming stripped 6 bases from V and 5 bases from J, with 13 bases between. The CDR3 DNA reads TGTGCCAGCAGCCTCGGGGCGGGAACTGAAGCTTTCTTT. This translates into CASSLGAGTEAFF.

In this sample, this clone turned up a few times. The chain carries TRBV3-1 (or the pseudogene TRBV3-2) and TRBJ1-6, with D unclear. Trimming took 5 bases from V and 7 from J, leaving 12 bases between them. In germline, CDR1 is LGHDT, CDR2 YNNKEL (reference sequence). The CDR3 loop spans 14 amino acids. This chain's CDR3 is CASSVRAGNSPLHF. The CDR3 DNA sequence: TGTGCCAGCAGCGTAAGGGCGGGCAATTCACCCCTCCACTTT.

The chain is built from TRBV7-9 and TRBJ2-3; TRBD1 agrees at 8 bases. The length of the CDR3 is 14 residues. Germline V gives CDR1 SEHNR, CDR2 FQNEAQ (reference sequence). Trimming removed 4 bases from V and 8 bases from J; junction bases left unmatched: 8. In DNA form, the CDR3 reads TGTGCCAGCAGCTCTACAGGGGGGAGGAGTACGCAGTATTTT. Protein sequence: CASSSTGGRSTQYF.

The CDR3 region is CASSRPGTSGRTTYNEQFF. CDR3 nucleotides: TGTGCCAGCAGCAGACCGGGGACTAGCGGGAGGACGACCTACAATGAGCAGTTCTTC. V and J are TRBV21-1 and TRBJ2-1; the table's D call TRBD2 went unverified against the DNA. TRBV21-1 constitutes a pseudogene. This CDR3 has 19 residues.

This clone appeared a few times. The chain recombines TRBV12-5 with TRBJ2-7, with D tentatively TRBD2 (5 bases). Trimming left V 6 bases short and J 2 bases short, with 14 bases between. The CDR3 loop spans 14 amino acids. The V gene's germline CDR1 is LGHNT and CDR2 FRNRAP. CDR3 coding DNA: TGTGCTAGTGGCCCAGGACTTCGGGCCTACGAGCAGTACTTC. It is translated as CASGPGLRAYEQYF.

The rearrangement joins TRBV29-1 to TRBJ2-5, with 8 bases aligning to TRBD2. V lost 6 bases and J lost 2; bases outside the gene matches: 8. Germline loops: CDR1 SQVTM, CDR2 ANQGSEA. The CDR3 consists of 14 residues. Here the CDR3 reads CSVDPSGRQETQYF. The CDR3, as DNA: TGCAGCGTAGACCCTAGCGGGCGTCAAGAGACCCAGTACTTC.

The CDR3 DNA reads TGTGCCAGCACCTTGGGGGGAGGGGATGGCTACACCTTC. Its translation: CASTLGGGDGYTF. The V call is TRBV12-3 or TRBV12-4, the J call TRBJ1-2; tentative D call: TRBD1 (5 bases). CDR3 length: 13 residues. Trimming took off 7 bases at V and 6 bases at J, with 15 bases between the two ends.

V usage is TRBV24-1 and J usage is TRBJ2-5; a possible D gene is TRBD2 (5 bases). There are 12 residues in the CDR3. V was trimmed by 3 bases and J by 4 bases, leaving 5 bases between them. Looked up from germline, CDR1 is KGHDR and CDR2 is SFDVKD. The CDR3 DNA follows: TGTGCCACCAGTGATGGACTAGAGACCCAGTACTTC. Residues: CATSDGLETQYF.

V usage is TRBV6-2 or TRBV6-3 and J usage is TRBJ1-2, with a tentative D call TRBD1 (5 bases). The CDR3 runs 14 residues. The V and J ends lost 5 bases and 7 bases respectively, with 17 bases between them. Germline values: CDR1 MNHEY, CDR2 SVGEGT. CDR3 sequence reads: CASSPPSGLVGYTF. Written as DNA, the CDR3 is TGTGCCAGCAGTCCGCCGTCAGGGCTGGTTGGCTACACCTTC.